This T cell receptor beta chain is from a study of CD8 T cells in Susac syndrome. Study overall: Patients with Susac syndrome were therapy-naive, taking corticosteroids, with some also receiving intravenous immunoglobulin, or taking intravenous immunoglobulin alone at the time their blood was drawn. Findings of the study overall: The CD4+ T cell repertoires of Susac syndrome were found to show no clonal expansion.

Details on this clonotype: The antigen is undetermined.

Germline V gene sequence: CDR1 SGDLS, CDR2 YYNGEE. CDR3 length equals 17 residues. The V and J ends lost 4 bases and 0 bases respectively, with 17 bases between them. From blood CD8+ and CD4+ T cells, the TCR beta chain was sequenced. Random-hexamer reverse transcription was applied to about 0.45 to 1 ug RNA. Multiplex PCR with immunoSEQ amplified the TCR beta CDR3 across 54 Vbeta and 13 Jbeta. TCRdb processed the immunoSEQ multiplex PCR reads anew with MiXCR; each CDR3 protein has one entry. The sample shows around 170,000 distinct CDR3 sequences, approximately 94% of them seen only once. The rearrangement links TRBV9 to TRBJ1-3, with TRBD1 as a possible D gene (5 bases). Sequenced sample: CD4+ T cells from PBMCs. The TCR comes from a human donor with Susac syndrome. In nucleotides, the CDR3 is TGTGCCAGCAGCCCAGCCGGACGGGGACTCTCTGGAAACACCATATATTTT. This encodes CASSPAGRGLSGNTIYF.